This T cell receptor beta chain is drawn from a study of blood T cell repertoires in COVID-19. Study background: Specimens from acute and convalescent COVID-19 originated in the United States, Italy and Spain.

Assay used: immunoSEQ multiplex PCR; TCRdb lists only in-frame clones, some missing. The table lists some 71,000 clones, 90% of them singletons. Trimming removed 7 bases at V and 9 bases at J, with 13 bases between. The CDR3 runs to 13 residues. Germline CDR1 reads MNHEY; CDR2 reads SVGAGI. The TCR was taken from a woman aged 18-35 years with acute or convalescent COVID-19. Sequences were obtained from peripheral blood. The chain employs TRBV6-5 and TRBJ1-6; D is unclear. CDR3 nucleotide sequence: TGTGCCAGCACTCGACTTGATGGTTCACCCCTCCACTTT. Its protein is CASTRLDGSPLHF.